One sample yielded the 10 T cell receptor beta chains listed below, sequenced in a study of T-cell reconstitution after alpha-beta-depleted transplantation in children. Preparation of the TCRbeta library used unique molecular identifiers. TCRdb called the PCR reads again in MiXCR, with one record for every CDR3 protein. The sample has roughly 15,000 distinct CDR3 sequences; approximately 5.3% are singletons. The sequencing here drew on PBMCs, taken before TCRalphabeta/CD19-depleted stem cell transplant. These receptors came from a boy between 10 and 17 years old with acute lymphoblastic leukemia, due to receive a stem cell transplant.

This clonotype is medium-sized. The chain carries TRBV9 and TRBJ1-2; D not resolved. Per the germline V gene, CDR1 is SGDLS and CDR2 is YYNGEE. Trimming stripped 3 bases from V and 1 base from J, with 7 bases between. The length of the CDR3 is 13 residues. This CDR3 is CASSEQHNYGYTF. The DNA of the CDR3 is TGTGCCAGCAGCGAACAGCATAACTATGGCTACACCTTC.

This clonotype was counted ten times or more. This chain uses TRBV28 with TRBJ1-1; D might be TRBD1 (5 bases). Germline CDR1 is MDHEN and CDR2 is SYDVKM. The CDR3 consists of 14 residues. Trimming took 3 bases from V and 4 from J, leaving 12 bases between them. The CDR3, as DNA: TGTGCCAGCAGTTTTAACAGGAGGGGCACTGAAGCTTTCTTT. Translated: CASSFNRRGTEAFF.

This clonotype is termed medium-sized. V and J are TRBV20-1 and TRBJ2-7; perhaps TRBD2 as D (5 bases). The germline V and J ends were trimmed by 0 bases and 0 bases, with 6 bases remaining between them. The CDR3 consists of 13 residues. Germline assignment: CDR1 DFQATT and CDR2 SNEGSKA (reference sequence). CDR3 sequence: CSAREGSSYEQYF. The CDR3 DNA is TGCAGTGCTAGAGAGGGGAGCTCCTACGAGCAGTACTTC.

This sequence joins TRBV11-3 and TRBJ2-1; D ambiguous. This CDR3 contains 12 residues. The germline gives CDR1 SGHNT, CDR2 YENEEA. V was pared by 1 base and J by 7 bases, with 5 bases between. The CDR3 bases are TGTGCCAGCAGCTTAGTTTGGAATGAGCAGTTCTTC. Translating gives CASSLVWNEQFF.

In this sample, this clonotype turned up many times. V and J are TRBV4-3 and TRBJ1-4, with TRBD1 as a possible D gene (5 bases). CDR1 is LGHNA and CDR2 is YSLEER in the germline V gene. CDR3 length equals 16 residues. Trimming stripped 0 bases from V and 3 bases from J, with 11 bases between. The CDR3 loop reads CASSQDLAGPNEKLFF. The CDR3 nucleotides are TGCGCCAGCAGCCAAGATTTGGCAGGGCCTAATGAAAAACTGTTTTTT.

Relative to its sample, this clonotype is medium-sized. This chain links TRBV12-3 or TRBV12-4 with TRBJ1-2, with TRBD1 matching 10 bases. There are 15 residues in the CDR3. The V segment lost 5 bases and the J segment 3 bases; nucleotides outside the gene matches: 6. The CDR3 nucleotides are TGTGCCAGCAGTCCGACAGGGGGCGCCGACTATGGCTACACCTTC. This codes for CASSPTGGADYGYTF.

This clonotype was observed at least ten times. V usage is TRBV20-1 and J usage is TRBJ1-1; D gene uncertain. V was pared by 3 bases and J by 0 bases, with 11 bases between. Germline CDR1 is DFQATT and CDR2 is SNEGSKA (reference sequence). The length of the CDR3 is 14 residues. CDR3 in amino acids: CSASSAGLNTEAFF. In nucleotides, the CDR3 is TGCAGTGCTAGTTCGGCAGGCCTGAACACTGAAGCTTTCTTT.

There are many counts of this clonotype. This sequence joins TRBV28 and TRBJ2-2; 7 positions match TRBD2. The CDR3 totals 17 residues. V shed 3 bases, J shed 0 bases, and the junction held 7 bases outside the gene matches. Germline V lookup: CDR1 MDHEN, CDR2 SYDVKM. Written as DNA, the CDR3 is TGTGCCAGCAGTTTCGGGGCAGCGGGATCGAACACCGGGGAGCTGTTTTTT. Translation gives CASSFGAAGSNTGELFF.

Relative to its sample, this clonotype is medium-sized. The chain joins TRBV5-1 to TRBJ2-3; 10 nucleotides align to TRBD2. Trimming removed 2 bases from V and 4 bases from J; junction bases left unmatched: 7. Germline values: CDR1 SGHRS, CDR2 YFSETQ. This CDR3 comprises 16 residues. The CDR3, as DNA: TGCGCCAGCAGCTTTCATGGGACTAGCGAGGCAGATACGCAGTATTTT. Translated: CASSFHGTSEADTQYF.

This clonotype is termed large. V and J are TRBV6-2 or TRBV6-3 and TRBJ1-5; 9 nucleotides align to TRBD1. The CDR3 contains 15 residues. J was trimmed by 6 bases and V by 6 bases; bases with no gene match: 9. Germline V gene data show CDR1 as MNHEY and CDR2 as SVGEGT. CDR3 in DNA: TGTGCCAGCAGCAAACACAGGGGGCCAGGTCAGCCCCAGCATTTT. Translated: CASSKHRGPGQPQHF.